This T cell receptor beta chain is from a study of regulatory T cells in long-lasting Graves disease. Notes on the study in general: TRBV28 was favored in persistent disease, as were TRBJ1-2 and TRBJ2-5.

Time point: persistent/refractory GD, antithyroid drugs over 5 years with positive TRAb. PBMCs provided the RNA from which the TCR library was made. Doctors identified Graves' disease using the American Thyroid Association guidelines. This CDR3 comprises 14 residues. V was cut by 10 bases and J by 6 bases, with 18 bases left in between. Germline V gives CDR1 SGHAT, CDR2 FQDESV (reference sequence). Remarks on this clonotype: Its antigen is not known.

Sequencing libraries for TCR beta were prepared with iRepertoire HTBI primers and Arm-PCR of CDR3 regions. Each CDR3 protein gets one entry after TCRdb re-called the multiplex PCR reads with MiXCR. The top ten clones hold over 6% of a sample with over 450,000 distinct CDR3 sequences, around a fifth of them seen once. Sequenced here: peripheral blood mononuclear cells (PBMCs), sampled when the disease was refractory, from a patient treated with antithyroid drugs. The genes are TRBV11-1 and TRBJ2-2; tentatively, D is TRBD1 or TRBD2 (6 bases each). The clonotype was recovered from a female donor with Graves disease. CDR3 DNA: TGTGCCAACAATGGGGGGCTGGCCGCCGGGGAGCTGTTTTTT. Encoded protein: CANNGGLAAGELFF.